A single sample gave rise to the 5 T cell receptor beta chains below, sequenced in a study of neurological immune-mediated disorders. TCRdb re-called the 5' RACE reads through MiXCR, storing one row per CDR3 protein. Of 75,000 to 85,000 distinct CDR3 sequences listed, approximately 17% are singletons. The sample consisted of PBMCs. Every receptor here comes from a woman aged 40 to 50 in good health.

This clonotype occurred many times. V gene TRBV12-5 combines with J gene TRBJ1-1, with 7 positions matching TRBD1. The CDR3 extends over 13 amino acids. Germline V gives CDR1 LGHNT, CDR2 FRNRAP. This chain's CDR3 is CATAQGGVTEAFF. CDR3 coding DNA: TGTGCAACTGCTCAGGGGGGGGTGACTGAAGCTTTCTTT.

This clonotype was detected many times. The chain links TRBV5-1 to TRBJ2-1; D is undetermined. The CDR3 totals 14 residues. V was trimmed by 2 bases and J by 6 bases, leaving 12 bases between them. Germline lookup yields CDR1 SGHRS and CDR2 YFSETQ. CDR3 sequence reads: CASSLGSSPNEQFF. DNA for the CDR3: TGCGCCAGCAGCTTAGGTAGCTCCCCCAATGAGCAGTTCTTC. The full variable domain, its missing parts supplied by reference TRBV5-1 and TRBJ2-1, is KAGVTQTPRYLIKTRGQQVTLSCSPISGHRSVSWYQQTPGQGLQFLFEYFSETQRNKGNFPGRFSGRQFSNSRSEMNVSTLELGDSALYLCASSLGSSPNEQFFGPGTRLTVL.

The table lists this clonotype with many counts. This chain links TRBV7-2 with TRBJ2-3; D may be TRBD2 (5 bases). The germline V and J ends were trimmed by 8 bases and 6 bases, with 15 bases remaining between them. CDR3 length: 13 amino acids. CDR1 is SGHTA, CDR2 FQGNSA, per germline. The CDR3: CASLPGGEDTQYF. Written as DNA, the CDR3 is TGTGCCAGCCTCCCAGGAGGAGAGGATACGCAGTATTTT. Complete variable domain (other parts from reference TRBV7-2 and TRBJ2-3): GAGVSQSPSNKVTEKGKDVELRCDPISGHTALYWYRQSLGQGLEFLIYFQGNSAPDKSGLPSDRFSAERTGGSVSTLTIQRTQQEDSAVYLCASLPGGEDTQYFGPGTRLTVL.

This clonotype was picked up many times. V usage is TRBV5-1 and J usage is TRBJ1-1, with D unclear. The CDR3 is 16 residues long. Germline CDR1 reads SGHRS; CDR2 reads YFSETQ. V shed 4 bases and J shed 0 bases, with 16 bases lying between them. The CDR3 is CASSRGESLLNTEAFF. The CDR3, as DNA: TGCGCCAGCAGCCGAGGAGAGTCTCTGCTGAACACTGAAGCTTTCTTT. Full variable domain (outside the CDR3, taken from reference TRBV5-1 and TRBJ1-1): KAGVTQTPRYLIKTRGQQVTLSCSPISGHRSVSWYQQTPGQGLQFLFEYFSETQRNKGNFPGRFSGRQFSNSRSEMNVSTLELGDSALYLCASSRGESLLNTEAFFGQGTRLTVV.

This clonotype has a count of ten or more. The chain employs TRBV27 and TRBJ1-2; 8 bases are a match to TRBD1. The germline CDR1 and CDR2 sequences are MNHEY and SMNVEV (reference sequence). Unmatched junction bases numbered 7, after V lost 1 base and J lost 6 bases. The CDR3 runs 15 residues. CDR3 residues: CASSLFPPGGDGYTF. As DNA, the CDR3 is TGTGCCAGCAGTTTATTCCCCCCAGGGGGCGATGGCTACACCTTC.